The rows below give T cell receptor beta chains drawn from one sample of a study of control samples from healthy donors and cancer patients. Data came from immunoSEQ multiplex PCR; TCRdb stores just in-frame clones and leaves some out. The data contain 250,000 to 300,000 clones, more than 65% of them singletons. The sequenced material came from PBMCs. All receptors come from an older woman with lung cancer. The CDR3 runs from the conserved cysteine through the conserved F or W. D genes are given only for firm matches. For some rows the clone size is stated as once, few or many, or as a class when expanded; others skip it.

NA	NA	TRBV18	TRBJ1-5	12	CASSPPNGAKHF	TGTGCCAGCTCACCACCGAATGGGGCGAAGCATTTT
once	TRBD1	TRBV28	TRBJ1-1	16	CASSSPGQGKGTEAFF	TGTGCCAGCAGTTCCCCGGGACAGGGGAAGGGTACTGAAGCTTTCTTT
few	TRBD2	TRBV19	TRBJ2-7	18	CASSAGGGLAGVSFEQYF	TGTGCCAGTAGTGCCGGGGGGGGACTAGCGGGAGTTTCATTCGAGCAGTACTTC
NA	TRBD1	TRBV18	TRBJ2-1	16	CASSPRTGQPSNEQFF	TGTGCCAGCTCACCCCGAACGGGACAGCCGTCGAATGAGCAGTTCTTC
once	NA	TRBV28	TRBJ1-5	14	CASSGGAGNQPQHF	TGTGCCAGCAGTGGGGGCGCAGGGAATCAGCCCCAGCATTTT
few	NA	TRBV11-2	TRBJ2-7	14	CASSSSGSLGEQYF	TGTGCCAGCAGCTCCTCGGGCAGCTTGGGCGAGCAGTACTTC
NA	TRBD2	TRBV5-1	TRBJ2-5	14	CASSPAAGEETQYF	TGCGCCAGCAGCCCGGCAGCGGGGGAAGAGACCCAGTACTTC
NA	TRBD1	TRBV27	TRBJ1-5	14	CASSLDRVPPILHF	TGTGCCAGCAGTCTCGACAGGGTACCACCAATTTTGCATTTT
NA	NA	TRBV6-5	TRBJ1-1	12	CASTTGNTEAFF	TGTGCCAGCACGACGGGGAACACTGAAGCTTTCTTT
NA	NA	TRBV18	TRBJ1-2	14	CASSPSQERYGYTF	TGTGCCAGCTCACCTTCTCAGGAGCGCTATGGCTACACCTTC
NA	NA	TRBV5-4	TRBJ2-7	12	CASSLDYYEQYF	TGTGCCAGCAGCTTGGATTATTACGAGCAGTACTTC
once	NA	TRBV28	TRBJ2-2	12	CASNTPTGELFF	TGTGCCAGCAATACCCCCACCGGGGAGCTGTTTTTT
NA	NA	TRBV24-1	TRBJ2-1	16	CATSESGASSYNEQFF	TGTGCCACCAGTGAGTCGGGCGCAAGCTCCTACAATGAGCAGTTCTTC
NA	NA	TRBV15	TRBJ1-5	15	CATSSTGTSNQPQHF	TGTGCCACCAGCAGCACAGGTACCAGCAATCAGCCCCAGCATTTT
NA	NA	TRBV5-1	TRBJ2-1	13	CASSLDVRDEQFF	TGCGCCAGCAGCTTGGACGTCCGGGATGAGCAGTTCTTC
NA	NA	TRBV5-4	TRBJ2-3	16	CASSLDGVQVSDTQYF	TGTGCCAGCAGCTTGGACGGGGTACAGGTCTCAGATACGCAGTATTTT
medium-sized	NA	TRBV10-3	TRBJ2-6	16	CAISVAGTGGANVLTF	TGTGCCATCAGTGTAGCAGGCACTGGGGGGGCCAACGTCCTGACTTTC
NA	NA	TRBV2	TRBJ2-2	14	CASAVAPNTGELFF	TGTGCCAGCGCGGTAGCGCCGAACACCGGGGAGCTGTTTTTT
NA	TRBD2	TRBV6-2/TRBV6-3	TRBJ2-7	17	CASSPRGSGRSSYEQYF	TGTGCCAGCAGCCCTAGGGGGAGCGGGAGGTCATCCTACGAGCAGTACTTC
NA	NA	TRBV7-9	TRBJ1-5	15	CASSLGRASNQPQHF	TGTGCCAGCAGCCTTGGGAGGGCGAGCAATCAGCCCCAGCATTTT
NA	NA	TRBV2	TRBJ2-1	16	CASTPTVASSYNEQFF	TGTGCCAGCACCCCCACGGTAGCGAGCTCCTACAATGAGCAGTTCTTC
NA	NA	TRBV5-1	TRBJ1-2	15	CASSLAQGRDYGYTF	TGCGCCAGCAGCTTGGCCCAGGGCCGGGACTATGGCTACACCTTC
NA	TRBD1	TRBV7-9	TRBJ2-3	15	CASSPGQGAGETQYF	TGTGCCAGCAGCCCCGGACAGGGGGCGGGAGAGACGCAGTATTTT
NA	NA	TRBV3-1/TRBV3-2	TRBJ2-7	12	CASSQAAYEQYF	TGTGCCAGCAGCCAAGCCGCGTACGAGCAGTACTTC
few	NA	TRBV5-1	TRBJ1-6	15	CASSFQGLDNSPLHF	TGCGCCAGCAGCTTCCAGGGGTTGGATAATTCACCCCTCCACTTT
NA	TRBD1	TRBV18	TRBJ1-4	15	CASSPPGQGGEKLFF	TGTGCCAGCTCACCACCGGGACAGGGGGGTGAAAAACTGTTTTTT
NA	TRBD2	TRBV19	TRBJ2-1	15	CASSRTSADWNEQFF	TGTGCCAGTAGCAGGACTAGCGCCGATTGGAATGAGCAGTTCTTC
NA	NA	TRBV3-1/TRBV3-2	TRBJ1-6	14	CASRVGGGGSPLHF	TGTGCCAGCAGAGTTGGAGGGGGGGGTTCACCCCTCCACTTT
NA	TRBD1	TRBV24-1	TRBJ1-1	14	CATSDPGQGSEAFF	TGTGCCACCAGTGACCCCGGACAGGGTAGTGAAGCTTTCTTT
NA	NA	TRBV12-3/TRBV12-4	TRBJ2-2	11	CASSFYGELFF	TGTGCCAGCAGTTTTTACGGGGAGCTGTTTTTT
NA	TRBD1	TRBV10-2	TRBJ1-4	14	CASSELQGNEKLFF	TGCGCCAGCAGTGAGTTACAGGGGAATGAAAAACTGTTTTTT
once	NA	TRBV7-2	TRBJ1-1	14	CASSFVGVYTEAFF	TGTGCCAGCAGCTTTGTCGGGGTTTACACTGAAGCTTTCTTT
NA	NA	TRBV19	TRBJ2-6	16	CASRDSSSSGANVLTF	TGTGCCAGTAGGGACAGCAGCTCCTCTGGGGCCAACGTCCTGACTTTC
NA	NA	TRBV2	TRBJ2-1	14	CASSEDGRHNEQFF	TGTGCCAGCAGTGAAGACGGTAGACACAATGAGCAGTTCTTC
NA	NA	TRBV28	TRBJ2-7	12	CASTGPSYEQYF	TGTGCCAGCACCGGACCCTCCTACGAGCAGTACTTC
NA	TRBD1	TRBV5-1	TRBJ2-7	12	CASSRDSYEQYF	TGCGCCAGCAGCAGGGACAGTTACGAGCAGTACTTC
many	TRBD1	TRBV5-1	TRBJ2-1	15	CASSFSPGDSNEQFF	TGCGCCAGCAGCTTTTCCCCTGGGGACAGCAATGAGCAGTTCTTC
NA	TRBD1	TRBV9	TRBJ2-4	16	CASSEGQDPAKNIQYF	TGTGCCAGCAGCGAGGGACAGGATCCGGCCAAAAACATTCAGTACTTC
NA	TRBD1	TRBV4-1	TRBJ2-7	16	CASSPRQTTGGNEQYF	TGCGCCAGCAGTCCTCGCCAAACGACAGGGGGGAACGAGCAGTACTTC
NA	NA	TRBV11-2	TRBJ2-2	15	CASSRGQKNTGELFF	TGTGCCAGCAGCCGAGGCCAGAAGAACACCGGGGAGCTGTTTTTT
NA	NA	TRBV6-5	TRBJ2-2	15	CASAPTAFDTGELFF	TGTGCCAGCGCTCCGACAGCCTTCGACACCGGGGAGCTGTTTTTT
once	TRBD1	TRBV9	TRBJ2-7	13	CASSPRQGYEQYF	TGTGCCAGCAGCCCTCGACAGGGCTACGAGCAGTACTTC
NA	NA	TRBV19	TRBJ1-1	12	CASSNDALKAFF	TGTGCCAGTAGTAACGACGCTCTAAAGGCTTTCTTT
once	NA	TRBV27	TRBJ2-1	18	CASSLSKDIWSIYNEQFF	TGTGCCAGCAGTTTATCGAAGGACATATGGAGCATATACAATGAGCAGTTCTTC
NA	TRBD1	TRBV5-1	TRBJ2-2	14	CASSSGQGGGELFF	TGCGCCAGCAGCTCGGGACAGGGAGGCGGGGAGCTGTTTTTT
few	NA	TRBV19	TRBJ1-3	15	CASSLGVYSGNTIYF	TGTGCCAGTAGTCTAGGGGTTTACTCTGGAAACACCATATATTTT
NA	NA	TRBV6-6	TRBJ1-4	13	CAGSTARGEKLFF	TGTGCCGGTTCGACAGCGAGAGGGGAAAAACTGTTTTTT
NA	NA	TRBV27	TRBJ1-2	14	CASSLRTPTAGYTF	TGTGCCAGCAGCTTACGGACCCCAACGGCCGGCTACACCTTC
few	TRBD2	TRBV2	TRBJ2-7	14	CASRGLAGVVVQYF	TGTGCCAGCAGGGGACTAGCGGGAGTTGTGGTGCAGTACTTC